This T cell receptor (beta chain) was recorded in a study of T cells after yellow fever vaccination. In making TCR cDNA, 5'RACE template switching added a universal primer site and UMIs to it. TCRdb recomputed calls from the 5' RACE reads with MiXCR, one row per CDR3 protein. The sample contains approximately 300,000 distinct CDR3 sequences, about 10% of which appear only once. CDR3 length: 14 amino acids. The germline gives CDR1 MNHNY, CDR2 SVGAGI (reference sequence). The V gene end was trimmed by 5 bases and the J gene end by 6 bases; junction bases not matched to a gene: 9. This clonotype was detected only a few times.

The specimen was CD4+ T cells sorted from PBMCs, collected 45 days after the yellow fever booster vaccination. The TCR originated in a man aged 18 to 29 who received the YFV17D yellow fever vaccine. V usage is TRBV6-6 and J usage is TRBJ1-1, with 7 bases matching TRBD1. In DNA, the CDR3 is TGTGCCAGCAGTCCACAGGGGCCGCGCGCTGAAGCTTTCTTT. Its protein product is CASSPQGPRAEAFF.